Presented here are 5 T cell receptor beta chains from one specimen sequenced in a study of molecular identifiers for immune sequencing clone quantification. TCRdb redid the calling of the PCR reads with MiXCR, one entry per CDR3 protein. The table lists about 640,000 distinct CDR3 sequences, approximately 20% of them singletons. Sequencing was carried out using naive CD8+ T cells from blood, with Jurkat cell RNA spiked in. Subset here: FACS-sorted CD8+CD4-CCR7+CD45RA+ naive T cells. All receptors derive from a human donor in good health. Some libraries in this study had Jurkat cell RNA spiked in.

Notes on this clonotype: A much larger clone differs by one base, so this may be a read error. This CDR3 fails to terminate in the conserved phenylalanine or tryptophan, so it likely reflects a read error. The chain is built from TRBV6-5 and TRBJ2-7, with D perhaps being TRBD1 or TRBD2 (5 bases each). Trimming stripped 5 bases from V and 8 bases from J, with 10 bases between. The CDR3 loop spans 11 amino acids. Germline-derived CDR1 and CDR2 are MNHEY and SVGAGI. The CDR3, as DNA: TGTGCCAGCAGTCAGGGAGTACAGCAGTACTTA. Residues: CASSQGVQQYL.

This clonotype was observed at least ten times. This chain joins TRBV7-2 and TRBJ2-3; 9 bases line up with TRBD1. V gave up 4 bases and J gave up 5 bases; unmatched junction bases: 7. Germline assignment: CDR1 SGHTA and CDR2 FQGNSA. CDR3 length: 15 residues. Written as DNA, the CDR3 is TGTGCCAGCAGCTCTCCACAGGGGGCGGGAGATACGCAGTATTTT. The encoded protein is CASSSPQGAGDTQYF.

The chain is built from TRBV5-1 and TRBJ2-3; the match to TRBD1 covers 7 bases. The CDR3 is 12 amino acids. Trimming removed 4 bases from V and 8 bases from J; junction bases left unmatched: 4. Germline-derived CDR1 and CDR2 are SGHRS and YFSETQ. CDR3 bases: TGCGCCAGCAGCCTCGACAGGGTTACGCAGTATTTT. This codes for CASSLDRVTQYF.

This chain uses TRBV4-1 with TRBJ1-4; possibly TRBD1 for D (5 bases). The V end was cut by 3 bases, the J end by 5 bases, with 13 bases between. CDR3 length: 15 residues. CDR1 MGHRA and CDR2 YSYEKL come from the germline V gene. The CDR3 here is CASSQAGAGNEKLFF. As DNA, the CDR3 is TGCGCCAGCAGCCAGGCCGGGGCAGGGAATGAAAAACTGTTTTTT.

This clonotype was observed at least ten times. This chain links TRBV27 with TRBJ1-5; 7 bases are a match to TRBD1. CDR1 and CDR2 from the germline V gene are MNHEY and SMNVEV (reference sequence). This CDR3 has 12 amino acids. The junction had 4 bases not matched to a gene; V was cut back by 10 bases and J by 4 bases. The CDR3 bases are TGTGCCATCGGACAGGCTAATCAGCCCCAGCATTTT. This encodes CAIGQANQPQHF.